The entry that follows covers one TCR beta chain sequence. The antigen it binds to is not known. Nothing much larger sits one base from this clone, and base qualities are not available. The data were taken from a study of PD-L1 blockade in urothelial cancer listed by TCRdb under 2017. With respect to the entire study: Every patient began therapy in about 2014 and was given atezolizumab 1,200 mg intravenously every 3 weeks. Some 30 patients had pretreatment blood TCR-seq, some 25 had at least one posttreatment blood collection, and some 25 had tumor TCR-seq. About 90% of the roughly 30 patients were males with bladder-origin urothelial cancer, and 18 of 29 reported a prior smoking history. In the same patients, whole exome sequencing and RNA sequencing of pretreatment tumors were performed in addition to TCR sequencing. Blood samples were analyzed at 3 weeks after treatment start (second dose) and at 6 weeks after treatment start. Blood samples gave median yields of about 150,000 T cells and 82,636 unique TCRs, along with a median clonality of around 0.08. Pretreatment tumor samples, along with matched peripheral blood collected serially before and after atezolizumab treatment, underwent TCR sequencing. Somatic, immune and clinical correlates of response to PD-L1 blockade with atezolizumab in urothelial cancer were the focus of an exploratory multi-omic analysis. An ECOG performance status of 0 or 1 was recorded for the patients, and 0 to 3 prior chemotherapy regimens had been received by the patients. Durable clinical benefit was defined as progression-free survival longer than 6 months, and TCR features were also tested against progression-free and overall survival. Nine patients reached durable clinical benefit, while 20 patients did not.

Synthetic TCR analog templates were spiked into each PCR to estimate absolute template abundance from read counts. Using the immunoSEQ assay, TCRbeta CDR3 regions were amplified from genomic DNA with bias-controlled V and J gene primers. Rearranged TCRbeta segments were sequenced at approximately 20X coverage. In the original analysis: Clustering was used to correct sequencing errors, and CDR3s were annotated against IMGT so that V, D and J genes could be assigned. Downstream analyses used only productive TCRbeta rearrangements and left out out-of-frame or stop-codon sequences. Clonality was calculated as one minus the Shannon entropy normalized by the log of the number of unique productive sequences. Fisher's exact test with Benjamini-Hochberg correction, using a cutoff of adjusted p below 0.01, was how clones that differed between time points or between blood and tumor were identified. The source is immuneACCESS, and TCRdb retained only in-frame sequences with V and J called. Part of the clones is not carried over; for the studies checked, unresolved V genes explain less than half of this, and the remainder is unexplained. The V and J calls and clone size were taken over from that table, and D and trimming were inferred from the DNA. This sample comprises over 100,000 clones, 91% of them detected only once. The leading ten clones occupy approximately 3.8% of the sample.

Overall study results and their limits: Because of the small sample size (n ≈ 31) and the many exploratory analyses performed, the results are intended to be regarded as hypothesis-generating. Patients with durable benefit showed greater expansion of tumor-associated TCR clones in peripheral blood 3 weeks after starting treatment (n of about 20, p = 0.022). A pretreatment peripheral blood TCR clonality below the median was linked to improved progression-free and overall survival.

The time point label, read with the paper, signifies: peripheral blood 6 weeks after treatment start. The cohort comprised roughly 30 patients with locally advanced or metastatic urothelial carcinoma treated at Memorial Sloan Kettering on a trial protocol. Peripheral blood mononuclear cells were collected pretreatment and during treatment, with between 1 and 8 total time points obtained per patient. The Qiagen DNeasy Blood extraction kit was used to purify genomic DNA from total PBMCs and tumor samples. Collected pretreatment and during treatment, PBMCs were isolated and stored as previously described. The material was PBMCs, obtained around atezolizumab (anti-PD-L1) treatment. The source of this sequence is a man aged 60 to 69 with urothelial cancer.

The nucleotide sequence reads TGTGTCAGAAGCTTAGATAGCGCACCGGGGACTCAAGAGACCCAGTACTTC. It encodes CVRSLDSAPGTQETQYF. Here the chain combines TRBV7-5 and TRBJ2-5; TRBD2, the D gene given by the table, was not confirmed from the DNA. TRBV7-5 is a known pseudogene. The CDR3 covers 17 residues, taking in both the cysteine and the phenylalanine. Only the CDR3 DNA is retained, 51 bases long and in frame from the first base.